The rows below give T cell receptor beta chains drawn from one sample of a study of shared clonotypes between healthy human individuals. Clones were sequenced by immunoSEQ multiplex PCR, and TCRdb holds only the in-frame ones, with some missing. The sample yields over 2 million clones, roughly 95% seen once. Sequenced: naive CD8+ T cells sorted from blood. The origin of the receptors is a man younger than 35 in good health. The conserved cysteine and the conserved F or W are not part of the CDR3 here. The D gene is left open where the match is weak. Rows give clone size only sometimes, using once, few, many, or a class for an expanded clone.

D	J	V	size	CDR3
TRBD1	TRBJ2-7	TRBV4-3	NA	ASSQGPPGQGEYEQY
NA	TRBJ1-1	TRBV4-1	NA	ASSLQSLGGNTEAF
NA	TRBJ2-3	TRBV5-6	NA	ASSVYYAAEHTTDTQY
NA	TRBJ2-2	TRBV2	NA	ASSEAPWSGRNTGELF
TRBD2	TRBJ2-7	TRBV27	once	ASSLALARSYEQY
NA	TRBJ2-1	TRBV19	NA	ASSLIPMGSYNEQF
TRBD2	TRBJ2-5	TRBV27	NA	ASSPQPGLAQETQY
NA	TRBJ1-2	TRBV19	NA	ASSIYGNGYT
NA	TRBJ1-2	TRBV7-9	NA	ASSLQELYGYT
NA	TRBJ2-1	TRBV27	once	ASTPFPSRDNEQF
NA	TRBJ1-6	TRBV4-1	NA	ASSQEISGNNSPLH
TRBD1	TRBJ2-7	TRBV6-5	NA	ASGTGADLSHEQY
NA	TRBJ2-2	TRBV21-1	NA	ASSKALSGGVTGELF
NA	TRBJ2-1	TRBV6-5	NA	ASSYLRGNEQF
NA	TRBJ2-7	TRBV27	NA	ASSLRLSPYEQY
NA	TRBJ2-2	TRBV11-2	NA	ASSWPGLGEAGELF
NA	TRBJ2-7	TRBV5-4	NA	ASSLGGGYEQY
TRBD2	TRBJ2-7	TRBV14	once	ASSPAGGASYEQY
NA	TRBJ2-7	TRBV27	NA	ASSFSTGQTYEQY
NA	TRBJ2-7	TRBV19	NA	ASSIGGAYEQY
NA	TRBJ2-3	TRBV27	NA	ASSFGGTQY
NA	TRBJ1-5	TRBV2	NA	ASSAGRAGNQPQH
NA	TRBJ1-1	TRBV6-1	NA	ASRGAGFTEAF
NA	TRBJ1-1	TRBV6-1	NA	ASSNQGTFTEAF
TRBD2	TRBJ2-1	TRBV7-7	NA	ASSLAGLAGAGVQF